A single sample is the source of the 18 T cell receptor beta chains below, sequenced in a study of lymphopenia after photon versus proton radiotherapy. Measured with immunoSEQ multiplex PCR; TCRdb has only the in-frame clones, and not every one. The sample carries tens of thousands of clones, approximately 82% recorded once. Sequenced here: peripheral blood, sampled from a patient treated with photon-based radiotherapy. These receptor sequences come from a man aged 45-65 years with gastric cancer.

The J gene is TRBJ2-1, the V gene TRBV13, with 7 bases matching TRBD1. Trimming removed 6 bases from V and 5 bases from J; junction bases left unmatched: 7. CDR3 length equals 14 residues. Germline CDR1 is PRHDT and CDR2 is FYEKMQ (reference sequence). CDR3 nucleotide sequence: TGTGCCAGCAGTCCCGAGGGGGCCCACAATGAGCAGTTCTTC. Its protein is CASSPEGAHNEQFF.

This rearrangement joins TRBV5-1 to TRBJ2-7; D may be TRBD1 or TRBD2 (7 bases each). The germline CDR1 and CDR2 sequences are SGHRS and YFSETQ. The CDR3 extends over 14 amino acids. V was clipped by 4 bases and J by 2 bases, with 13 bases between them. CDR3 coding DNA: TGCGCCAGCAGCGGCCAGGGGGGGACCTACGAGCAGTACTTC. As protein: CASSGQGGTYEQYF.

The chain employs TRBV27 and TRBJ2-1, with D tentatively TRBD1 (6 bases). Germline loops: CDR1 MNHEY, CDR2 SMNVEV (reference sequence). The V end lost 4 bases, the J end lost 3 bases, and 13 bases lay between the germline ends. The CDR3 covers 15 residues. In DNA, the CDR3 is TGTGCCAGCAGTTCCCCGACAGGAAACTACAATGAGCAGTTCTTC. As protein: CASSSPTGNYNEQFF.

This clone was seen once. The genes are TRBV7-8 and TRBJ2-5, with D possibly TRBD1 on 6 matching bases. Deletions cut 4 bases from V and 2 bases from J, with 17 bases between. Germline CDR1 SGHVS, CDR2 FQNEAQ. This CDR3 has 16 amino acids. The CDR3 sequence is CASSSRQEKLQETQYF. The CDR3 bases are TGTGCCAGCAGCTCAAGACAGGAGAAACTGCAAGAGACCCAGTACTTC.

The gene calls are TRBV19 and TRBJ2-2; 10 nucleotides agree with TRBD2. The CDR3 runs to 17 residues. Looked up from germline, CDR1 is LNHDA and CDR2 is SQIVND (reference sequence). V lost 6 bases to trimming and J lost 3 bases; unmatched junction nucleotides: 10. CDR3 residues: CASSRRGLAGDTGELFF. As DNA, the CDR3 is TGTGCCAGTAGCAGGAGGGGGCTAGCGGGAGACACCGGGGAGCTGTTTTTT.

This clone came up once. This chain joins TRBV6-6 and TRBJ2-5; the match to TRBD1 covers 9 bases. Germline trimming cut 0 bases from V and 4 bases from J; bases unmatched to any gene: 0. Germline-derived CDR1 and CDR2 are MNHNY and SVGAGI (reference sequence). This CDR3 comprises 14 residues. The CDR3 spells CASSYSGQGETQYF. DNA of the CDR3: TGTGCCAGCAGTTACTCGGGACAGGGAGAGACCCAGTACTTC.

The DNA of the CDR3 is TGTGCCAGCAGCTTAGGAGGCCCCGGGGCCTACGAGCAGTACTTC. This gives the protein CASSLGGPGAYEQYF. The V and J genes are TRBV11-2 and TRBJ2-7; D possibly corresponds to TRBD2 (5 bases). The V gene lost 1 base and the J gene lost 2 bases, with 12 bases spanning the gap. The CDR3 spans 15 residues. Germline V gene data show CDR1 as SGHAT and CDR2 as FQNNGV.

The V call is TRBV6-5, the J call TRBJ1-1, with 7 positions matching TRBD1. The CDR3 sequence is 15 residues long. The germline V gene has CDR1 MNHEY and CDR2 SVGAGI. V shed 10 bases, J shed 1 base, and the junction held 12 bases outside the gene matches. DNA of the CDR3: TGTGCCACCTGCTCCTTGACAGGGAAGAACACTGAAGCTTTCTTT. Amino acid sequence: CATCSLTGKNTEAFF.

The chain joins TRBV9 to TRBJ2-7, with TRBD1 as a possible D gene (6 bases). V lost 0 bases, J lost 4 bases, and 11 bases lay in between. Germline CDR1 and CDR2: SGDLS and YYNGEE. This CDR3 is built from 14 residues. Here the CDR3 reads CASSVEGRGYEQYF. The DNA of the CDR3 is TGTGCCAGCAGCGTAGAAGGCAGGGGATACGAGCAGTACTTC.

The gene calls are TRBV5-5 and TRBJ1-4; 10 bases map to TRBD1. Unmatched junction bases numbered 7, after V lost 4 bases and J lost 7 bases. The CDR3 contains 15 residues. Germline lookup yields CDR1 SGHKS and CDR2 YYEKEE (reference sequence). CDR3 DNA: TGTGCCAGCAGCCCCTGGACAGGGGGGAGTGAAAAACTGTTTTTT. This encodes CASSPWTGGSEKLFF.

The rearrangement joins TRBV18 to TRBJ2-7; 8 bases are shared with TRBD1. There are 14 residues in the CDR3. With V trimmed by 3 bases and J by 3 bases, 4 bases remained unmatched. The germline V gene has CDR1 KGHSH and CDR2 LQKENI. CDR3 coding DNA: TGTGCCAGCTCACCCCAACAGGGGGTCTACGAGCAGTACTTC. The encoded protein is CASSPQQGVYEQYF. The whole variable domain, filled in from reference TRBV18 and TRBJ2-7, reads NAGVMQNPRHLVRRRGQEARLRCSPMKGHSHVYWYRQLPEEGLKFMVYLQKENIIDESGMPKERFSAEFPKEGPSILRIQQVVRGDSAAYFCASSPQQGVYEQYFGPGTRLTVT.

The chain combines TRBV28 with TRBJ2-7, with TRBD1 identical over 7 bases. V gave up 5 bases and J gave up 6 bases; unmatched junction bases: 4. The CDR3 has 12 residues. The germline gives CDR1 MDHEN, CDR2 SYDVKM. The CDR3 DNA follows: TGTGCCAGCAGTCTGGGGACAGCCGAGCAGTACTTC. It yields the protein CASSLGTAEQYF.

V gene TRBV5-4 combines with J gene TRBJ2-3, with 11 bases matching TRBD1. The CDR3 has 16 residues. CDR1 and CDR2 (germline): SGHNT, YYREEE (reference sequence). The V and J ends lost 2 bases and 2 bases, in that order; junction bases with no gene match: 4. The CDR3 sequence: CASSLGGQGDTDTQYF. The CDR3 region has the DNA TGTGCCAGCAGCTTAGGGGGACAGGGGGACACAGATACGCAGTATTTT.

J is TRBJ2-1 and V is TRBV30; 16 bases line up with TRBD2. CDR1 GTSNPN and CDR2 SVGIG come from the germline V gene (reference sequence). Trimming cost V 2 bases and J 7 bases; bases outside gene matches: 5. This CDR3 is 16 amino acids long. The CDR3 nucleotides read TGTGCCTGGAGTCCAGGGACTAGCGGGAGGGGGAATGAGCAGTTCTTC. Translation: CAWSPGTSGRGNEQFF. Together with reference TRBV30 and TRBJ2-1, the CDR3 gives the full variable domain: SQTIHQWPATLVQPVGSPLSLECTVEGTSNPNLYWYRQAAGRGLQLLFYSVGIGQISSEVPQNLSASRPQDRQFILSSKKLLLSDSGFYLCAWSPGTSGRGNEQFFGPGTRLTVL.

The V call is TRBV2, the J call TRBJ2-2, with D unclear. Trimming shortened V by 4 bases and J by 4 bases, and 13 bases separated the two germline ends. The germline V gene encodes CDR1 SNHLY and CDR2 FYNNEI. The CDR3 has 15 amino acids. CDR3 sequence reads: CASSVFSGVTGELFF. CDR3 coding DNA: TGTGCCAGCAGTGTATTTAGTGGAGTCACCGGGGAGCTGTTTTTT.

The chain joins TRBV28 to TRBJ2-7; 7 bases fit TRBD1. V shed 1 base and J 0 bases; nucleotides not matched to a gene: 3. Germline V gene sequence: CDR1 MDHEN, CDR2 SYDVKM. There are 15 residues in the CDR3. CDR3 bases: TGTGCCAGCAGTTTATCGACAGGGCACTCCTACGAGCAGTACTTC. This gives the protein CASSLSTGHSYEQYF.

The V and J genes are TRBV27 and TRBJ1-1; D call uncertain. This CDR3 comprises 12 residues. The ends were cut back, 8 bases at V and 8 bases at J, with 15 bases in the middle. CDR1 is MNHEY, CDR2 SMNVEV, per germline (reference sequence). Here the CDR3 DNA reads TGTGCCAGCGGCGCTGGGCCAAGGGAAGCTTTCTTT. Translating gives CASGAGPREAFF.

The chain uses TRBV2 and TRBJ2-1, with 13 bases identical to TRBD2. The CDR3 runs 15 residues. Germline lookup yields CDR1 SNHLY and CDR2 FYNNEI. J lost 9 bases, V lost 1 base, and 3 bases had no gene match. CDR3 nucleotide sequence: TGTGCCAGCAGTGAAGGGACTAGCGGGAGCGGTGAGCAGTTCTTC. Its protein product is CASSEGTSGSGEQFF. The full variable domain, its missing parts supplied by reference TRBV2 and TRBJ2-1, is EPEVTQTPSHQVTQMGQEVILRCVPISNHLYFYWYRQILGQKVEFLVSFYNNEISEKSEIFDDQFSVERPDGSNFTLKIRSTKLEDSAMYFCASSEGTSGSGEQFFGPGTRLTVL.